This T cell receptor beta chain is from a study of T cell responses to AZD1222 COVID-19 vaccine. Background on the study: Whether given at about 4 or about 12 weeks, second doses were pooled.

Study-level points and caveats: Epitopes outside B.1.351 and B.1.1.7 mutated regions reportedly drew nearly half of spike TCRs. Samples come after the peak T cell response, not at day 14.

V gave up 6 bases and J gave up 4 bases; unmatched junction bases: 7. This CDR3 region has 15 residues. Per the germline V gene, CDR1 is KGHSH and CDR2 is LQKENI. This clone was observed a single time. What it recognizes is unknown. Clones were read by immunoSEQ multiplex PCR, and TCRdb kept only the in-frame ones, dropping some. The sample carries 100,000 to 150,000 clones, 86% recorded once. The source is an adult in good health. The source was peripheral blood, collected on day 0 of AZD1222 vaccination. The chain employs TRBV18 and TRBJ2-5, with 11 bases fitting TRBD1. CDR3: CASSPRTGGSETQYF. The CDR3 DNA is TGTGCCAGCTCCCCGAGGACAGGGGGCTCAGAGACCCAGTACTTC.